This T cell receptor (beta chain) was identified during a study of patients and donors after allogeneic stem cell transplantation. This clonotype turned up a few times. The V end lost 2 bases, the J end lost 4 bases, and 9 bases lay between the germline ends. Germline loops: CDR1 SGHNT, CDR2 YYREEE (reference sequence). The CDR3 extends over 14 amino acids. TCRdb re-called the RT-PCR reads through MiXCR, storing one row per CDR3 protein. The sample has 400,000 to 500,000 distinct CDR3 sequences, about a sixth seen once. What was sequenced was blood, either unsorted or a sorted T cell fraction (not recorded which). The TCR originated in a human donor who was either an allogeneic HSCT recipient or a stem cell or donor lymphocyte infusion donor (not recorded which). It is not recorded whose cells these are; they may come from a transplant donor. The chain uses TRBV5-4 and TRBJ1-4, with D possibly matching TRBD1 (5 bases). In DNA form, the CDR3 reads TGTGCCAGCAGCTTTAGAGGGGTTAATGAAAAACTGTTTTTT. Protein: CASSFRGVNEKLFF.